One and the same sample provided the 8 T cell receptor beta chains below, sequenced in a study of cytomegalovirus exposure and HLA in healthy donors. Primers for the PCR totalled 60 Vbeta and 13 Jbeta. Repertoires were generated with immunoSEQ multiplex PCR, while TCRdb's copy carries only in-frame clones and drops some. The sample carries some 170,000 clones, roughly 70% recorded once. Sequencing used PBMCs. All receptors derive from a male donor in good health and CMV-seronegative.

The chain's CDR3 is CAWSARLAPYNEQFF. CDR3 nucleotide sequence: TGTGCCTGGAGTGCAAGACTAGCACCCTACAATGAGCAGTTCTTC. The gene calls are TRBV30 and TRBJ2-1; 7 bases fit TRBD2. The germline gives CDR1 GTSNPN, CDR2 SVGIG (reference sequence). This CDR3 comprises 15 residues. V lost 1 base, J lost 2 bases, and 5 bases stayed unmatched.

The rearrangement joins TRBV2 to TRBJ2-5, with a tentative D call TRBD2 (6 bases). The germline V gene encodes CDR1 SNHLY and CDR2 FYNNEI. V was shortened by 11 bases and J by 5 bases, with 9 bases between the two germline ends. The CDR3 totals 10 residues. The CDR3 is CALGRETQYF. The CDR3 DNA follows: TGTGCCTTGGGGAGGGAGACCCAGTACTTC.

V is TRBV18 and J is TRBJ1-1; D is unclear. The germline V gene encodes CDR1 KGHSH and CDR2 LQKENI. The V and J ends lost 2 bases and 3 bases respectively, with 7 bases between them. This CDR3 spans 13 amino acids. The DNA for the CDR3 is TGTGCCAGCTCACCAGGGAGTGACACTGAAGCTTTCTTT. This gives the protein CASSPGSDTEAFF.

The gene calls are TRBV6-5 and TRBJ1-5; 10 nucleotides align to TRBD1. The J segment lost 2 bases and the V segment lost 2 bases, leaving 0 bases of the junction unmatched. Germline lookup yields CDR1 MNHEY and CDR2 SVGAGI. CDR3 length: 15 amino acids. CDR3 nucleotides: TGTGCCAGCAGTTACGGACAGGGGGGCAATCAGCCCCAGCATTTT. It yields the protein CASSYGQGGNQPQHF.

This chain links TRBV19 with TRBJ1-5; tentatively, D is TRBD1 (5 bases). CDR1 is LNHDA and CDR2 is SQIVND in the germline V gene (reference sequence). The V and J ends lost 0 bases and 6 bases respectively, with 9 bases between them. The CDR3 sequence is 14 residues long. The CDR3 DNA follows: TGTGCCAGTAGTATAGATCGTCAGGGTCAGCCCCAGCATTTT. This codes for CASSIDRQGQPQHF.

The rearrangement uses TRBV30 and TRBJ1-5; unclear D gene. V was shortened by 2 bases and J by 0 bases, with 11 bases between the two germline ends. The germline CDR1 and CDR2 sequences are GTSNPN and SVGIG (reference sequence). The CDR3 is made up of 15 amino acids. CDR3 sequence: CAWSHGGYSNQPQHF. CDR3 nucleotide sequence: TGTGCCTGGAGTCACGGTGGTTATAGCAATCAGCCCCAGCATTTT.

This clone was observed a handful of times. V usage is TRBV28 and J usage is TRBJ2-3; 11 bases are a match to TRBD2. This CDR3 is 14 amino acids long. Germline CDR1 and CDR2: MDHEN and SYDVKM. V shed 8 bases and J 4 bases; nucleotides not matched to a gene: 5. The CDR3 loop is CASSTSGTPDTQYF. In nucleotides, the CDR3 is TGTGCCAGCTCGACTAGCGGGACCCCAGATACGCAGTATTTT.

The genes are TRBV25-1 and TRBJ1-1, with 7 nucleotides matching TRBD1. Per the germline V gene, CDR1 is MGHDK and CDR2 is SYGVNS. V shed 1 base and J 5 bases; nucleotides not matched to a gene: 10. The CDR3 loop spans 16 amino acids. The CDR3 DNA is TGTGCCAGCAGTGAATTGGGCCCGGTGACAGGGACTGAAGCTTTCTTT. Protein sequence: CASSELGPVTGTEAFF.